This T cell receptor beta chain was retrieved from a study of T cells in Graves' hyperthyroidism and ophthalmopathy. Study outcomes and limitations: Classification by a 13 V-J model distinguished ophthalmopathy from stable hyperthyroidism. In validation, the model predicted ophthalmopathy. These predictions came a median about 6.5 months before onset.

Any patient presenting with uncontrolled infection, other autoimmune disease, pregnancy or lactation was left out. V dropped 1 base and J dropped 4; count of bases not matched to a gene: 7. Germline V gives CDR1 SGHRS, CDR2 YFSETQ. The CDR3 loop spans 16 amino acids. Concerning this clonotype itself: Its specificity is unknown.

Amplified regions were TCR beta CDR3 sequences from RNA transcripts. Using the HTBI primer set, a first-round RT-PCR was run on the TCR CDR3. TCRdb re-called the multiplex PCR reads through MiXCR, storing one row per CDR3 protein. Among about 290,000 distinct CDR3 sequences listed, 15% to 20% were seen once. The chain is built from TRBV5-1 and TRBJ2-5; 10 nucleotides match TRBD1. The sequence came from a man aged 50-59 years with Graves' ophthalmopathy. The sequenced sample was blood. CDR3 in amino acids: CASSLYGQGEGETQYF. The CDR3 DNA is TGCGCCAGCAGCTTGTATGGACAGGGGGAAGGAGAGACCCAGTACTTC. Based on the CDR3 plus reference TRBV5-1 and TRBJ2-5, the full variable domain is KAGVTQTPRYLIKTRGQQVTLSCSPISGHRSVSWYQQTPGQGLQFLFEYFSETQRNKGNFPGRFSGRQFSNSRSEMNVSTLELGDSALYLCASSLYGQGEGETQYFGPGTRLLVL.